The 27 T cell receptor beta chains below come from one sample, sequenced in a study of shared clonotypes between healthy human individuals. TCRdb keeps only in-frame clones here, not all; method: immunoSEQ multiplex PCR. Among around 610,000 clones listed, about 95% were seen once. Only CD45RO-negative cells positively selected for CCR7 counted as naive CD8 cells, so terminally differentiated effector memory CD45RA+ cells were excluded. Sequences were obtained from naive CD8+ T cells sorted from blood. The origin of the receptors is a young woman in good health.

The rearrangement joins TRBV28 to TRBJ1-1, with D unresolved. The V gene's germline CDR1 is MDHEN and CDR2 SYDVKM. This CDR3 has 15 residues. Trimming left V 5 bases short and J 1 base short, with 14 bases between. CDR3 region: CASSPVDKGNTEAFF. DNA for the CDR3: TGTGCCAGCAGTCCCGTCGACAAAGGGAACACTGAAGCTTTCTTT.

V is TRBV2 and J is TRBJ2-5; a weak D match, TRBD2 (6 bases). This CDR3 is 15 amino acids long. The ends were cut back, 5 bases at V and 5 bases at J, with 18 bases in the middle. CDR1 is SNHLY and CDR2 is FYNNEI in the germline V gene. CDR3 nucleotide sequence: TGTGCCAGCAGTTCCGGGACTGAGGGAATTGAGACCCAGTACTTC. Translating gives CASSSGTEGIETQYF.

This chain joins TRBV29-1 and TRBJ2-1; tentatively, D is TRBD2 (6 bases). The CDR3 extends over 14 amino acids. CDR1 is SQVTM and CDR2 is ANQGSEA in the germline V gene. The V end was cut by 1 base, the J end by 4 bases, with 11 bases between. CDR3 loop: CSVEGGDKYNEQFF. CDR3 sequence (DNA): TGCAGCGTTGAAGGGGGGGATAAGTACAATGAGCAGTTCTTC.

The chain combines TRBV10-3 with TRBJ1-5; tentatively, D is TRBD1 (6 bases). V lost 2 bases and J 4 bases, leaving 9 bases between the germline ends. The CDR3 covers 14 residues. Germline V gives CDR1 ENHRY, CDR2 SYGVKD. This CDR3 reads CAISETGLNQPQHF. In DNA, the CDR3 is TGTGCCATCAGTGAGACAGGGTTGAATCAGCCCCAGCATTTT.

With respect to this clone: In the same sample, other DNA sequences code for this CDR3. This sequence joins TRBV27 and TRBJ2-7, with 8 bases matching TRBD1. Germline values: CDR1 MNHEY, CDR2 SMNVEV (reference sequence). The CDR3 has 13 residues. J gave up 4 bases and V 7 bases, and 6 bases lay outside the gene matches. The DNA of the CDR3 is TGTGCCAGCACCCCCGGGACAGGTTACGAGCAGTACTTC. This codes for CASTPGTGYEQYF.

The V call is TRBV29-1, the J call TRBJ2-1; D may be TRBD1 or TRBD2 (5 bases each). Germline CDR1 reads SQVTM; CDR2 reads ANQGSEA. V gave up 2 bases and J gave up 1 base, with 18 bases separating them. The CDR3 has 17 residues. The CDR3 loop is CSVELGPLLPSYNEQFF. The CDR3 bases are TGCAGCGTTGAACTGGGACCACTTCTCCCTTCCTACAATGAGCAGTTCTTC.

The chain links TRBV6-5 to TRBJ2-7; D is unresolved. Between the trimmed V and J ends, which lost 0 bases and 3 bases, there was a span of 15 bases. This CDR3 is built from 16 residues. Looked up from germline, CDR1 is MNHEY and CDR2 is SVGAGI. CDR3 DNA: TGTGCCAGCAGTTACTCCCAGAACCCTAACAGCTACGAGCAGTACTTC. This sequence encodes CASSYSQNPNSYEQYF.

This chain uses TRBV9 with TRBJ2-3; 7 positions match TRBD2. V was pared by 1 base and J by 2 bases, with 7 bases of the junction left unmatched. From germline, CDR1 is SGDLS and CDR2 YYNGEE. The CDR3 runs to 16 residues. CDR3 nucleotides: TGTGCCAGCAGCGTAAGGCTAGCGGCGCACACAGATACGCAGTATTTT. It specifies CASSVRLAAHTDTQYF.

The J gene is TRBJ2-5, the V gene TRBV9; D not resolved. Germline loops: CDR1 SGDLS, CDR2 YYNGEE. The CDR3 extends over 14 amino acids. V was pared by 3 bases and J by 5 bases, with 14 bases between. The CDR3 DNA is TGTGCCAGCAGCGCCCCGGAGATACCCGAGACCCAGTACTTC. Translating it yields CASSAPEIPETQYF.

The chain employs TRBV5-6 and TRBJ2-7; D unclear. Germline V lookup: CDR1 SGHDT, CDR2 YYEEEE. This CDR3 spans 13 amino acids. Trimming took 0 bases from V and 9 from J, leaving 13 bases between them. The chain's CDR3 is CASSLDGLHGQYF. The CDR3 DNA sequence: TGTGCCAGCAGCTTGGATGGCCTCCACGGGCAGTACTTC.

The chain joins TRBV7-6 to TRBJ1-2; TRBD1 is a possible D gene (5 bases). V gave up 5 bases and J gave up 4 bases, with 17 bases separating them. Germline CDR1 SGHVS, CDR2 FNYEAQ. The CDR3 is 15 residues long. The CDR3 is CASSPPGGDFYGYTF. CDR3 nucleotides: TGTGCCAGCAGCCCACCCGGCGGGGACTTCTATGGCTACACCTTC. The whole variable domain, remainder taken from reference TRBV7-6 and TRBJ1-2, is GAGVSQSPRYKVTKRGQDVALRCDPISGHVSLYWYRQALGQGPEFLTYFNYEAQQDKSGLPNDRFSAERPEGSISTLTIQRTEQRDSAMYRCASSPPGGDFYGYTFGSGTRLTVV.

J is TRBJ2-7 and V is TRBV5-1; D is possibly TRBD1 or TRBD2 (6 bases each). V was clipped by 5 bases and J by 7 bases, with 22 bases between them. The CDR3 spans 15 residues. CDR1 SGHRS and CDR2 YFSETQ come from the germline V gene. For the CDR3, the DNA is TGCGCCAGCAGGGAAAGGGGGGATCCATCAATTGAGCAGTACTTC. Translating it yields CASRERGDPSIEQYF.

The chain couples TRBV7-9 to TRBJ2-3, with TRBD2 matching 9 bases. The V gene's germline CDR1 is SEHNR and CDR2 FQNEAQ (reference sequence). The CDR3 runs 15 residues. The ends lost 3 bases at V and 0 bases at J; junction bases unmatched: 1. In nucleotides, the CDR3 is TGTGCCAGCAGCTTCGCGGGGGGGAGCACAGATACGCAGTATTTT. Its protein product is CASSFAGGSTDTQYF.

The chain uses TRBV6-6 and TRBJ2-3, with no clear D. The CDR3 is 16 amino acids. V gave up 5 bases and J gave up 1 base, with 16 bases separating them. The germline V gene has CDR1 MNHNY and CDR2 SVGAGI (reference sequence). This CDR3 is CASSPTGLDGTDTQYF. In DNA form, the CDR3 reads TGTGCCAGCAGTCCTACTGGGTTGGATGGCACAGATACGCAGTATTTT.

The gene calls are TRBV23-1 and TRBJ2-7; a possible D gene is TRBD2 (6 bases). TRBV23-1 is given ORF status, its function remaining uncertain. Trimming removed 4 bases at V and 0 bases at J, with 13 bases between. The CDR3 loop spans 15 amino acids. The CDR3 loop is CASSPRDFLSYEQYF. Written as DNA, the CDR3 is TGCGCCAGCAGTCCCCGGGACTTCCTCTCCTACGAGCAGTACTTC.

CDR3 nucleotide sequence: TGTGCCAGCAGTCTTATGGGGGGCGCACTTGGCTACACCTTC. Its translation is CASSLMGGALGYTF. This chain uses TRBV25-1 with TRBJ1-2; tentatively, D is TRBD1 (6 bases). The CDR3 runs to 14 residues. The germline V and J ends were trimmed by 5 bases and 7 bases, with 17 bases remaining between them. From germline, CDR1 is MGHDK and CDR2 SYGVNS.

This clone appeared a single time. This rearrangement joins TRBV2 to TRBJ1-1; D is uncertain. CDR3 length: 17 residues. The V gene's germline CDR1 is SNHLY and CDR2 FYNNEI. Deletions cut 4 bases from V and 6 bases from J, with 24 bases between. The CDR3 coding sequence is TGTGCCAGCAGTGGAGGTGGTAGGGTGGGGTTTATGGCTGAAGCTTTCTTT. Translating gives CASSGGGRVGFMAEAFF.

The chain uses TRBV29-1 and TRBJ1-2; tentative D call: TRBD1 (6 bases). Germline V lookup: CDR1 SQVTM, CDR2 ANQGSEA. Trimming shortened V by 6 bases and J by 0 bases, and 17 bases separated the two germline ends. The CDR3 is 15 amino acids. The CDR3 DNA reads TGCAGCGTAGAGCCCGACAGGACTCCTAACTATGGCTACACCTTC. It is translated as CSVEPDRTPNYGYTF.

V is TRBV7-9 and J is TRBJ2-7; unclear D gene. Germline CDR1 and CDR2: SEHNR and FQNEAQ (reference sequence). Trimming took 3 bases from V and 6 from J, leaving 9 bases between them. CDR3 length: 12 residues. The CDR3 sequence: CASSLGSVEQYF. In DNA form, the CDR3 reads TGTGCCAGCAGCTTGGGATCGGTCGAGCAGTACTTC.

This chain connects TRBV9 to TRBJ2-7; D is undetermined. This CDR3 has 13 residues. Germline V gives CDR1 SGDLS, CDR2 YYNGEE. Deletions cut 3 bases from V and 5 bases from J, with 12 bases between. The CDR3 sequence is CASSGRVGNEQYF. Here the CDR3 DNA reads TGTGCCAGCAGCGGTAGAGTCGGAAACGAGCAGTACTTC.

V gene TRBV11-2 combines with J gene TRBJ2-7; 11 nucleotides agree with TRBD2. The CDR3 consists of 16 residues. Germline V gives CDR1 SGHAT, CDR2 FQNNGV. After removal of 1 base from V and 5 bases from J, the junction contained 7 bases not matched to a gene. This chain's CDR3 is CASSLVVAGGSDEQYF. CDR3 bases: TGTGCCAGCAGCTTAGTAGTAGCGGGAGGGTCCGACGAGCAGTACTTC.

With respect to this clone: Different DNA sequences within this sample yield the same CDR3. The chain recombines TRBV28 with TRBJ2-7; weak D call: TRBD2 (5 bases). Germline lookup yields CDR1 MDHEN and CDR2 SYDVKM. This CDR3 has 13 residues. V was cut by 5 bases and J by 3 bases, with 11 bases left in between. CDR3 region: CASSLGLSYEQYF. The CDR3 nucleotides read TGTGCCAGCAGTCTTGGACTCAGCTACGAGCAGTACTTC.

This clone was detected once. The J gene is TRBJ2-2, the V gene TRBV4-1, with D tentatively TRBD1 or TRBD2 (5 bases each). CDR1 is MGHRA and CDR2 is YSYEKL in the germline V gene. The V end was cut by 6 bases, the J end by 0 bases, with 8 bases between. The CDR3 contains 14 residues. CDR3 sequence: CASRRGANTGELFF. DNA of the CDR3: TGCGCCAGCAGGCGAGGGGCGAACACCGGGGAGCTGTTTTTT.

CDR3 in amino acids: CASSSDESGQETQYF. Written as DNA, the CDR3 is TGTGCCAGCAGTTCGGACGAGAGCGGACAAGAGACCCAGTACTTC. This sequence joins TRBV28 and TRBJ2-5; D may be TRBD2 (5 bases). Trimming stripped 4 bases from V and 2 bases from J, with 14 bases between. The CDR3 consists of 15 residues. Germline CDR1 and CDR2: MDHEN and SYDVKM.

This clone has just a few counts. This chain links TRBV28 with TRBJ1-5; 10 bases fit TRBD1. The CDR3 contains 14 residues. J was trimmed by 10 bases and V by 5 bases; bases with no gene match: 8. Germline V gene data show CDR1 as MDHEN and CDR2 as SYDVKM. CDR3 sequence (DNA): TGTGCCAGCAGTCCAATTGACAGGGGGCATCCCCAGCATTTT. It encodes CASSPIDRGHPQHF.

The V and J genes are TRBV28 and TRBJ2-7; maybe TRBD2 (6 bases). This CDR3 is 12 amino acids long. Germline CDR1 and CDR2: MDHEN and SYDVKM. Deletions cut 5 bases from V and 5 bases from J, with 10 bases between. The CDR3 sequence: CASSPRRDEQYF. The CDR3 nucleotides read TGTGCCAGCAGTCCCAGGAGGGACGAGCAGTACTTC.

The rearrangement joins TRBV10-1 to TRBJ1-5; tentatively, D is TRBD1 (5 bases). The germline CDR1 and CDR2 sequences are WNHNN and SYGVQD (reference sequence). The ends were cut back, 3 bases at V and 5 bases at J, with 8 bases in the middle. The CDR3 has 13 residues. The CDR3 coding sequence is TGCGCCAGCAGTGAACTAGGGGATCAGCCCCAGCATTTT. It encodes CASSELGDQPQHF.